Below are 15 T cell receptor beta chains sequenced from a single sample in a study of blood T cell repertoires in COVID-19. Generated by immunoSEQ multiplex PCR, the TCRdb table keeps only in-frame clones and is missing some. The table includes about 250,000 clones, roughly four fifths detected once. The source material was peripheral blood. Receptors were obtained from a woman in her seventies with acute or convalescent COVID-19.

The rearrangement links TRBV30 to TRBJ2-7, with 9 nucleotides matching TRBD1. Looked up from germline, CDR1 is GTSNPN and CDR2 is SVGIG (reference sequence). With V trimmed by 3 bases and J by 3 bases, 6 bases remained unmatched. The CDR3 length is 14 residues. CDR3 nucleotide sequence: TGTGCCTGGAGAAGGGACAGGGCGGTCTACGAGCAGTACTTC. Protein sequence: CAWRRDRAVYEQYF.

This chain joins TRBV6-2 or TRBV6-3 and TRBJ1-2, with 8 positions matching TRBD1. The CDR3 has 16 amino acids. Germline V CDR1 and CDR2: MNHEY, SVGEGT. V lost 2 bases to trimming and J lost 3 bases; unmatched junction nucleotides: 8. CDR3 sequence reads: CASSYTQGALDYGYTF. The CDR3, as DNA: TGTGCCAGCAGTTACACCCAGGGGGCACTGGACTATGGCTACACCTTC.

As for this clone: With a much larger clone just one base away, this may be a read error. This rearrangement joins TRBV7-2 to TRBJ2-2, with no clear D. The CDR3 loop spans 12 amino acids. Germline V gene data show CDR1 as SGHTA and CDR2 as FQGNSA. Trimming cost V 4 bases and J 3 bases, with 3 bases left between them. CDR3 sequence: CASSSYTGELFF. The CDR3 DNA reads TGTGCCAGCAGCTCATACACCGGGGAGCTGTTTTTT.

The V call is TRBV6-5, the J call TRBJ2-5; 10 bases map to TRBD2. CDR1 is MNHEY and CDR2 is SVGAGI in the germline V gene. V shed 0 bases and J 0 bases; nucleotides not matched to a gene: 1. CDR3 length: 16 residues. The CDR3 loop is CASSYSLAGDQETQYF. CDR3 DNA: TGTGCCAGCAGTTACTCGCTAGCGGGGGACCAAGAGACCCAGTACTTC.

The rearrangement joins TRBV5-1 to TRBJ1-6; a weak D match, TRBD1 (6 bases). Germline-derived CDR1 and CDR2 are SGHRS and YFSETQ. This CDR3 comprises 19 residues. V was pared by 1 base and J by 5 bases, with 22 bases between. The CDR3 DNA follows: TGCGCCAGCAGCTTGCTGTGGAGGGAGGGTGGACAGCATAATTCACCCCTCCACTTT. Encoded protein: CASSLLWREGGQHNSPLHF.

The rearrangement uses TRBV5-6 and TRBJ2-7, with a tentative D call TRBD2 (6 bases). The germline V and J ends were trimmed by 3 bases and 4 bases, with 14 bases remaining between them. The CDR3 consists of 14 residues. Per germline, CDR1 SGHDT and CDR2 YYEEEE. The CDR3 is CASSSTGLLYEQYF. In DNA form, the CDR3 reads TGTGCCAGCAGCTCCACGGGACTTTTATACGAGCAGTACTTC.

The rearrangement joins TRBV4-1 to TRBJ2-1; 8 bases fit TRBD2. V dropped 1 base and J dropped 4; count of bases not matched to a gene: 3. The germline CDR1 and CDR2 sequences are MGHRA and YSYEKL. The CDR3 contains 15 residues. The DNA of the CDR3 is TGCGCCAGCAGCCAAGGTCGGGGGGGGTACAATGAGCAGTTCTTC. This gives the protein CASSQGRGGYNEQFF.

The V and J genes are TRBV6-4 and TRBJ1-1; possibly TRBD1 for D (5 bases). CDR3 length: 15 residues. Per germline, CDR1 MRHNA and CDR2 SNTAGT. Trimming pared 2 bases from V and 7 bases from J, leaving 17 bases between. CDR3 sequence: CASSDDSGGRIEAFF. In DNA form, the CDR3 reads TGTGCCAGCAGTGACGATTCCGGGGGACGGATTGAAGCTTTCTTT.

V gene TRBV18 combines with J gene TRBJ1-6, with TRBD1 as a possible D gene (6 bases). The CDR3 spans 16 residues. The V end was cut by 3 bases, the J end by 6 bases, with 15 bases between. CDR1 is KGHSH, CDR2 LQKENI, per germline. CDR3: CASSPYGGRGNSPLHF. The DNA for the CDR3 is TGTGCCAGCTCACCCTACGGGGGGCGAGGTAATTCACCCCTCCACTTT.

This clone occurred once. The V and J genes are TRBV27 and TRBJ2-3; D gene uncertain. Between the trimmed V and J ends, which lost 0 bases and 6 bases, there was a span of 10 bases. The germline V gene has CDR1 MNHEY and CDR2 SMNVEV (reference sequence). The CDR3 contains 14 residues. The CDR3 loop is CASSLSSLQDTQYF. The DNA of the CDR3 is TGTGCCAGCAGTTTATCCTCCCTCCAGGATACGCAGTATTTT.

The rearrangement uses TRBV7-8 and TRBJ2-7; 7 bases are a match to TRBD2. V lost 7 bases to trimming and J lost 4 bases; unmatched junction nucleotides: 16. This CDR3 is built from 16 residues. CDR1 and CDR2 from the germline V gene are SGHVS and FQNEAQ. Here the CDR3 DNA reads TGTGCCAGCACCCTGGTGCTGGGAGGGCTCGGGTACGAGCAGTACTTC. Encoded protein: CASTLVLGGLGYEQYF.

The genes are TRBV5-1 and TRBJ1-3, with D possibly TRBD1 on 6 matching bases. CDR3 length equals 14 residues. Trimming cost V 3 bases and J 2 bases, with 9 bases left between them. CDR1 SGHRS and CDR2 YFSETQ come from the germline V gene. DNA for the CDR3: TGCGCCAGCAGCTCACAGGGAACTGGAAACACCATATATTTT. Protein product: CASSSQGTGNTIYF.

This chain connects TRBV6-6 to TRBJ1-3; 9 nucleotides align to TRBD1. With V trimmed by 6 bases and J by 3 bases, 6 bases remained unmatched. CDR1 is MNHNY, CDR2 SVGAGI, per germline (reference sequence). This CDR3 is built from 15 residues. This CDR3 reads CASSGQGLGGNTIYF. The CDR3 bases are TGTGCCAGCAGCGGACAGGGGCTGGGTGGAAACACCATATATTTT.

The chain uses TRBV5-4 and TRBJ2-5, with 10 bases that match TRBD2. Looked up from germline, CDR1 is SGHNT and CDR2 is YYREEE (reference sequence). V dropped 0 bases and J dropped 9; count of bases not matched to a gene: 11. This CDR3 region has 16 residues. CDR3: CASSLGLAGTQGAQYF. The DNA of the CDR3 is TGTGCCAGCAGCTTGGGACTAGCGGGTACCCAAGGGGCCCAGTACTTC.

This clone was observed once. The J gene is TRBJ2-1, the V gene TRBV6-5; tentatively, D is TRBD2 (6 bases). The germline V and J ends were trimmed by 2 bases and 8 bases, with 19 bases remaining between them. CDR3 length: 16 amino acids. Per germline, CDR1 MNHEY and CDR2 SVGAGI. CDR3 sequence reads: CASSYLAGSSIDEQFF. CDR3 in DNA: TGTGCCAGCAGTTACCTGGCGGGGAGTAGTATCGATGAGCAGTTCTTC.